This T cell receptor (beta chain) is drawn from a study of technical replicates of blood from four donors. Losses at the gene ends were 4 bases for V and 9 bases for J; bases not matched to a gene: 4. The CDR3 runs to 14 residues. Germline V CDR1 and CDR2: LNHDA, SQIVND (reference sequence). The assay was immunoSEQ multiplex PCR, and TCRdb's table has in-frame clones only and misses some. The table has under 85,000 clones, about nine tenths seen once; the top ten hold about 0.4%. The sample consisted of T cells isolated from PBMCs. The gene calls are TRBV19 and TRBJ1-6; 9 nucleotides match TRBD1. This TCR came from a human donor in good health. Some clones in this sample may be carry-over from other donors' samples. The chain's CDR3 is CASSSRDRVSPLHF. As DNA, the CDR3 is TGTGCCAGTAGTAGCAGGGACAGGGTTTCACCCCTCCACTTT.